The entry below describes one TCR beta chain. The entry originates in a study of blood T cell repertoires in COVID-19. About the research overall: The study drew acute and convalescent COVID-19 samples from the United States, Italy and Spain. The analysed material was cDNA or gDNA that came from T cells, B-cell-depleted T cells, or PBMCs.

In the original workflow: Amplified reference gene primers provided the basis for estimating nucleated cell counts. Clones were read by immunoSEQ multiplex PCR, and TCRdb kept only the in-frame ones, dropping some. V, J and clone size were drawn from that table, and D and trimming were deduced from the DNA. Of around 320,000 clones in the sample, under 90% were seen once. Seattle patients were enrolled while actively infected and followed longitudinally. The specimen was peripheral blood. This sequence originates from a woman aged 25 to 39 with COVID-19, enrolled during active disease.

CDR3 bases: TGTGCCAGCAGCCGACACCCGGGACTAGCGGGGGAAGAGACCCAGTACTTC. Residues: CASSRHPGLAGEETQYF. This chain joins TRBV5-4 and TRBJ2-5; 14 bases are shared with TRBD2. This CDR3 has 17 amino acids. The V gene end was trimmed by 4 bases and the J gene end by 3 bases; junction bases not matched to a gene: 8. In germline, CDR1 is SGHNT, CDR2 YYREEE (reference sequence).